Listed below are T cell receptor beta chains from one sample, sequenced in a study of T cell responses to AZD1222 COVID-19 vaccine. The protocol was immunoSEQ multiplex PCR, while the TCRdb copy is restricted to in-frame clones and leaves out a portion. The sample gives about 110,000 clones, around 88% of which show up once; 6.5% is in the top ten. The specimen was peripheral blood, collected 28 days after the second AZD1222 dose. The receptors were gathered from an adult who received the AZD1222 COVID-19 vaccine. The CDR3 runs from the conserved cysteine through the conserved F or W. The D gene is left open where the match is weak.

D gene	V gene	J gene	CDR3 length	CDR3 DNA	CDR3 protein
TRBD1	TRBV28	TRBJ1-2	13	TGTGCCAGCAGTTCCTACAGGGGACGGGGCTACACCTTC	CASSSYRGRGYTF
TRBD1	TRBV28	TRBJ2-3	14	TGTGCCAGCAGTTTGGGGCAGGGGGCAGATACGCAGTATTTT	CASSLGQGADTQYF
-	TRBV11-2	TRBJ2-1	17	TGTGCCAGCAGCCCTTCCCCCACTAGAGGCTCCTACAATGAGCAGTTCTTC	CASSPSPTRGSYNEQFF
-	TRBV19	TRBJ1-2	13	TGTGCCAGTAGTATAAAAGGTTTCGATGGCTACACCTTC	CASSIKGFDGYTF
TRBD2	TRBV5-1	TRBJ2-5	16	TGCGCCAGCAGCCCGTGGGGCGGGGGACCGGGGGAGACCCAGTACTTC	CASSPWGGGPGETQYF
TRBD2	TRBV6-1	TRBJ2-5	15	TGTGCCAGCAGTGAACTAGCGGGGTCCCAAGAGACCCAGTACTTC	CASSELAGSQETQYF
-	TRBV2	TRBJ1-1	13	TGTGCCAGCAGGGTAGGAATGAACACTGAAGCTTTCTTT	CASRVGMNTEAFF
-	TRBV7-9	TRBJ1-5	13	TGTGCCAGCAGCTTGACAAGCAATCAGCCCCAGCATTTT	CASSLTSNQPQHF
-	TRBV7-6	TRBJ2-2	16	TGTGCCAGCAGCAAAGAATCAGGGTATAACACCGGGGAGCTGTTTTTT	CASSKESGYNTGELFF
-	TRBV4-1	TRBJ1-3	13	TGCGCCAGCAGCCAAGGGGTATTGGACACCATATATTTT	CASSQGVLDTIYF